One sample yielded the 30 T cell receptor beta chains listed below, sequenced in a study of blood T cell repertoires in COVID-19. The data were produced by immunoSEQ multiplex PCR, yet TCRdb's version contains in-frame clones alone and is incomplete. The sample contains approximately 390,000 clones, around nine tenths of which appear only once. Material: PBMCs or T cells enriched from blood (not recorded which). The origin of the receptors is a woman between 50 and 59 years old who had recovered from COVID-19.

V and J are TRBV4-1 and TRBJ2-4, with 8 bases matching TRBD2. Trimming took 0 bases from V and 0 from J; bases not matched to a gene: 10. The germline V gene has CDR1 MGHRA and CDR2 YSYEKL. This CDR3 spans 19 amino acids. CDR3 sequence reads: CASSQEFSGVDKAKNIQYF. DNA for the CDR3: TGCGCCAGCAGCCAAGAGTTTAGCGGGGTAGATAAAGCCAAAAACATTCAGTACTTC.

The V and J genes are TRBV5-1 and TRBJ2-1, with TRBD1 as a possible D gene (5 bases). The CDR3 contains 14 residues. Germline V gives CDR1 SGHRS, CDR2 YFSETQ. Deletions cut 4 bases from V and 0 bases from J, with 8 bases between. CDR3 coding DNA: TGCGCCAGCAGCCGACAGAGCTCCTACAATGAGCAGTTCTTC. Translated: CASSRQSSYNEQFF.

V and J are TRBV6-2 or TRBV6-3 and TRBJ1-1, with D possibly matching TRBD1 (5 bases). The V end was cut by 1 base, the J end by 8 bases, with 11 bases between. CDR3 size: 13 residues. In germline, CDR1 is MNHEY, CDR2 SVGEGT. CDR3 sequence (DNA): TGTGCCAGCAGTTACTTACTTCAGGGAGAAGCTTTCTTT. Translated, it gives CASSYLLQGEAFF.

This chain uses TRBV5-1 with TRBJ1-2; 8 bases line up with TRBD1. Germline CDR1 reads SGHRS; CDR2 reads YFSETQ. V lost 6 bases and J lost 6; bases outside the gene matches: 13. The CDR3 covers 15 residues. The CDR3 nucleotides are TGCGCCAGCAACCCCACAGGTCAGGGGGCCGATGGCTACACCTTC. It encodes CASNPTGQGADGYTF.

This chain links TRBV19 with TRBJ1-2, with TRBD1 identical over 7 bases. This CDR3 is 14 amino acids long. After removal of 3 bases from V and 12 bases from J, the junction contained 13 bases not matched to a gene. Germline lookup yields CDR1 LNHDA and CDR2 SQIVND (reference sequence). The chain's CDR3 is CASSMRTGRSVDTF. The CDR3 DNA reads TGTGCCAGTAGTATGAGGACAGGCAGGTCGGTCGACACCTTC.

The CDR3 region is CASSIVSQGYNEQFF. CDR3 nucleotide sequence: TGTGCCAGTAGTATAGTGTCACAGGGATACAATGAGCAGTTCTTC. The chain links TRBV19 to TRBJ2-1, with D maybe TRBD1 (6 bases). Germline V lookup: CDR1 LNHDA, CDR2 SQIVND (reference sequence). V lost 1 base and J lost 4, with 11 bases in between. The CDR3 has 15 residues.

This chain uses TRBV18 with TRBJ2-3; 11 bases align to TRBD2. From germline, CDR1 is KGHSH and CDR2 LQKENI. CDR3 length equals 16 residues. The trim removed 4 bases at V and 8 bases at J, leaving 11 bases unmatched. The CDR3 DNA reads TGTGCCAGCTCACAACCGGGACTAGCGGCGGTTGGTACGCAGTATTTT. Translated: CASSQPGLAAVGTQYF.

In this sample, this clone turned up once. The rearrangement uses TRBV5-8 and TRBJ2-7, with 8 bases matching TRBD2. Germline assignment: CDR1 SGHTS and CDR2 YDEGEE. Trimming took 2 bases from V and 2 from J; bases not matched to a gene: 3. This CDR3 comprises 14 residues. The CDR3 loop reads CASSLSGGTYEQYF. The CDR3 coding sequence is TGTGCCAGCAGCTTAAGCGGGGGCACCTACGAGCAGTACTTC. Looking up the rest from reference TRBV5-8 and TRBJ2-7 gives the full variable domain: EAGVTQSPTHLIKTRGQQATLRCSPISGHTSVYWYQQALGLGLQFLLWYDEGEERNRGNFPPRFSGRQFPNYSSELNVNALELEDSALYLCASSLSGGTYEQYFGPGTRLTVT.

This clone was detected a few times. The CDR3 region is CASSQVVWENQPQHF. In DNA form, the CDR3 reads TGCGCCAGCAGCCAAGTCGTTTGGGAGAATCAGCCCCAGCATTTT. The chain has TRBV4-3 and TRBJ1-5, with D unclear. The CDR3 spans 15 residues. CDR1 LGHNA and CDR2 YSLEER come from the germline V gene. Between the trimmed V and J ends, which lost 1 base and 4 bases, there was a span of 11 bases.

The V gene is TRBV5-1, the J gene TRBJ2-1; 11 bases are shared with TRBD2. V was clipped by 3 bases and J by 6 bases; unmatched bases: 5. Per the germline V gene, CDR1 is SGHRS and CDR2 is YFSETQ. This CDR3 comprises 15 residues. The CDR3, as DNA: TGCGCCAGCAGCTCGCTAGCGGGGGGTAGCAATGAGCAGTTCTTC. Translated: CASSSLAGGSNEQFF.

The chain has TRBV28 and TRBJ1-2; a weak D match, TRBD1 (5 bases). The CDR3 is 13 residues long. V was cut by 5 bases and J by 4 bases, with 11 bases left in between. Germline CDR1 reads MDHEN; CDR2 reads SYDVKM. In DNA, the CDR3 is TGTGCCAGCAGTCCGGACATCCGCTATGGCTACACCTTC. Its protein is CASSPDIRYGYTF.

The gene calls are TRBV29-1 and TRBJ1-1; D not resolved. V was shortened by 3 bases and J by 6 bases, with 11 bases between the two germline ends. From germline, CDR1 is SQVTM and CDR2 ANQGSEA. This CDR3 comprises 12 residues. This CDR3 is CSVDFSSAEAFF. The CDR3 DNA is TGCAGCGTTGATTTTTCCTCCGCTGAAGCTTTCTTT.

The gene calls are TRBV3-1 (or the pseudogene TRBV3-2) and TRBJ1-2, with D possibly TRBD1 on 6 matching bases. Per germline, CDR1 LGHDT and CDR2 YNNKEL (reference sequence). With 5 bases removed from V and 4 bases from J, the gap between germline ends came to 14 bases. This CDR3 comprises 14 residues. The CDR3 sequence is CASSNLGTTYGYTF. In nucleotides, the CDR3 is TGTGCCAGCAGCAATCTGGGGACAACCTATGGCTACACCTTC.

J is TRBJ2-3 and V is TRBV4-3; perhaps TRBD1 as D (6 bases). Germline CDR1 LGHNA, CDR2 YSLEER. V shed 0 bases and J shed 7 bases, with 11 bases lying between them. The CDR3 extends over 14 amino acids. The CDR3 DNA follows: TGCGCCAGCAGCCAAGAACAGGGTGCGTATACGCAGTATTTT. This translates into CASSQEQGAYTQYF.

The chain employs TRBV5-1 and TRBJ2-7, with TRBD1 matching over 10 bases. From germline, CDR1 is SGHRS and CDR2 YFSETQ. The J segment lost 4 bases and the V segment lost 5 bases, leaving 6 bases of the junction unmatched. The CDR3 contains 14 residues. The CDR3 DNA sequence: TGCGCCAGCAGTTACGACAGGGGGCTGTACGAGCAGTACTTC. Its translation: CASSYDRGLYEQYF.

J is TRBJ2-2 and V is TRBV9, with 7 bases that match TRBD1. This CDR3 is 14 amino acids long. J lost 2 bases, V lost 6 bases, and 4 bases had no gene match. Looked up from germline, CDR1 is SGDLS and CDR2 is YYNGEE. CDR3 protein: CASNRQGNTGELFF. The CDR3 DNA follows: TGTGCCAGCAACCGACAGGGAAACACCGGGGAGCTGTTTTTT.

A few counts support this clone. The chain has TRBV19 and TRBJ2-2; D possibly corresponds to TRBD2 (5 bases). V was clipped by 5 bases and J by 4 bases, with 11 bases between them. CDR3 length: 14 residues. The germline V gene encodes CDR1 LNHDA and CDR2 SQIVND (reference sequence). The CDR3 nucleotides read TGTGCCAGTAGTTTTGACTACTCCACCGGGGAGCTGTTTTTT. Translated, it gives CASSFDYSTGELFF.

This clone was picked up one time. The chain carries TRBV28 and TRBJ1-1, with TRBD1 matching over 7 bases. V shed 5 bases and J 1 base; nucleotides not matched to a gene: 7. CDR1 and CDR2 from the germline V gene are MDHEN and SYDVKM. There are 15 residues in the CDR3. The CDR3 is CASSVPGDRNTEAFF. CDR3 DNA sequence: TGTGCCAGCAGTGTCCCTGGGGACAGGAACACTGAAGCTTTCTTT.

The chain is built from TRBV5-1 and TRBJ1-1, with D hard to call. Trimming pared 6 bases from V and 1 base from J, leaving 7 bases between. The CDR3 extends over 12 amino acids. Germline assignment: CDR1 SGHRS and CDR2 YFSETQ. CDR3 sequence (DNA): TGCGCCAGCAAACCTAGGAACACTGAAGCTTTCTTT. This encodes CASKPRNTEAFF. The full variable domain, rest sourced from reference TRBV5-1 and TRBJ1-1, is KAGVTQTPRYLIKTRGQQVTLSCSPISGHRSVSWYQQTPGQGLQFLFEYFSETQRNKGNFPGRFSGRQFSNSRSEMNVSTLELGDSALYLCASKPRNTEAFFGQGTRLTVV.

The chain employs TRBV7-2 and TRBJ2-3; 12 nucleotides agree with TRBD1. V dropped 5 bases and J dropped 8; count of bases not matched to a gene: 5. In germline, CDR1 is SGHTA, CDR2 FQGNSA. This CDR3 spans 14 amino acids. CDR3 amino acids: CASSPGQGAGTQYF. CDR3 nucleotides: TGTGCCAGCAGCCCGGGACAGGGGGCAGGTACGCAGTATTTT.

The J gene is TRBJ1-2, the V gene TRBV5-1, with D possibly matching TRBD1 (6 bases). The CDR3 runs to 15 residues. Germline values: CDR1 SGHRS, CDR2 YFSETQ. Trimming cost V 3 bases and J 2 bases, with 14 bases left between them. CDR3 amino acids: CASSYQTGQNYGYTF. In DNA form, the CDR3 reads TGCGCCAGCAGCTATCAGACAGGTCAAAACTATGGCTACACCTTC.

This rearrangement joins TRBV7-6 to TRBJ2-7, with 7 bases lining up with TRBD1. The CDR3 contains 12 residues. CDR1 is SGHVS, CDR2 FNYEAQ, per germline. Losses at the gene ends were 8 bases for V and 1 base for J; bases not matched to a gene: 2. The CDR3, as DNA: TGTGCCAGCGGGACAGAGTCCTACGAGCAGTACTTC. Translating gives CASGTESYEQYF.

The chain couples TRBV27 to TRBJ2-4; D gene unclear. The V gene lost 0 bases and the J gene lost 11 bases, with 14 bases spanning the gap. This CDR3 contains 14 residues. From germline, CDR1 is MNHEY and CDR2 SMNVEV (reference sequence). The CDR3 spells CASSLSGRSLVQYF. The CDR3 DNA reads TGTGCCAGCAGTTTATCTGGCAGGTCGTTGGTTCAGTACTTC.

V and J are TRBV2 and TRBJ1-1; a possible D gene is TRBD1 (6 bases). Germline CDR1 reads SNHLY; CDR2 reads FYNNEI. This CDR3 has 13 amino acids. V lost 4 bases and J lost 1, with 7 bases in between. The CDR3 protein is CASSGTANTEAFF. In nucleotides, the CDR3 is TGTGCCAGCAGTGGGACAGCGAACACTGAAGCTTTCTTT.

The CDR3 DNA is TGTGCCAGTAGGAGACAGGGGGCGCAGGGGTTATACACTGAAGCTTTCTTT. Protein sequence: CASRRQGAQGLYTEAFF. This chain joins TRBV19 and TRBJ1-1; 10 positions match TRBD1. CDR1 and CDR2 from the germline V gene are LNHDA and SQIVND (reference sequence). This CDR3 comprises 17 residues. After removal of 6 bases from V and 3 bases from J, the junction contained 13 bases not matched to a gene.

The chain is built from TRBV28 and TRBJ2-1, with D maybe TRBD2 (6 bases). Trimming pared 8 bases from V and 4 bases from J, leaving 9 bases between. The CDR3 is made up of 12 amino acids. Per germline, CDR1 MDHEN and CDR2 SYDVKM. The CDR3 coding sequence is TGTGCCAGCGGGACTCAGTACAATGAGCAGTTCTTC. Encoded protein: CASGTQYNEQFF.

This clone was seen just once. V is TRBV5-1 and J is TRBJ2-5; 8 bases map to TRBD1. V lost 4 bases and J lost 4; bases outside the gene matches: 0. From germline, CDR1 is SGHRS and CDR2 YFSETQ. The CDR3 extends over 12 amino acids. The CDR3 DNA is TGCGCCAGCAGCGGGACAGGAGAGACCCAGTACTTC. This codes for CASSGTGETQYF.

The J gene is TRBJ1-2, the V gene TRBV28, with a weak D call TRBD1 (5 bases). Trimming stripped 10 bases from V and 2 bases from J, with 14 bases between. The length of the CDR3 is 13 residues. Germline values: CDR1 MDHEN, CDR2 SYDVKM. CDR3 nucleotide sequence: TGTGCCACCGAGGACACTTTAAACTATGGCTACACCTTC. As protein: CATEDTLNYGYTF.

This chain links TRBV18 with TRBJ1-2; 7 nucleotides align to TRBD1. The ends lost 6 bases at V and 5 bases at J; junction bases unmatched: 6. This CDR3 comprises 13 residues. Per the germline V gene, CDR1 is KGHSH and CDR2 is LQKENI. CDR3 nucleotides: TGTGCCAGCTCTCAGGACAGGTTGTATGGCTACACCTTC. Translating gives CASSQDRLYGYTF.

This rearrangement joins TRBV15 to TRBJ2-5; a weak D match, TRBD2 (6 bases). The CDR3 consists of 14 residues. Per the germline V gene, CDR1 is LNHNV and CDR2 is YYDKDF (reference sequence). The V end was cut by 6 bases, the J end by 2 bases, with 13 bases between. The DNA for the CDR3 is TGTGCCACCAGTCTGTGGGGGACTCAAGAGACCCAGTACTTC. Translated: CATSLWGTQETQYF.